Given below is one TCR beta chain in context. Its target is unknown. The data were taken from a study of Ad26.COV2.S vaccination and SARS-CoV-2 variants. The data were produced by immunoSEQ multiplex PCR, yet TCRdb's version contains in-frame clones alone and is incomplete. The profile shows some 350,000 clones, 92% of them singletons. V gave up 2 bases and J gave up 4 bases, with 9 bases separating them. The CDR3 length is 14 residues. Germline CDR1 reads KGHSH; CDR2 reads LQKENI. Notes on the study in general: Substantial breadth was reported for post-vaccination spike-specific CD8+ and CD4+ T cells.

This TCR derives from a human donor who had recovered from COVID-19. This rearrangement joins TRBV18 to TRBJ1-5; D not certain. Sequencing was performed on peripheral blood, taken after recovery from COVID-19. CDR3 nucleotides: TGTGCCAGCTCACCATCCGGTCGGAATCAGCCCCAGCATTTT. Amino acids: CASSPSGRNQPQHF.